These 4 T cell receptor beta chains share one sample of origin, sequenced in a study of blood T cell repertoires in COVID-19. Measured with immunoSEQ multiplex PCR; TCRdb has only the in-frame clones, and not every one. The sample gives about 270,000 clones, 86% of which show up once; around 1.5% is in the top ten. What was sequenced was peripheral blood. These receptors were obtained from a woman aged 60-75 years who had recovered from COVID-19.

V is TRBV28 and J is TRBJ1-6; the D is unclear. CDR3 size: 12 residues. V lost 9 bases and J lost 7, with 10 bases in between. Germline loops: CDR1 MDHEN, CDR2 SYDVKM. The CDR3 nucleotides read TGTGCCAGTACTGAGGGAAATTCACCCCTCCACTTT. It codes for CASTEGNSPLHF.

The rearrangement joins TRBV7-2 to TRBJ2-7; 11 nucleotides line up with TRBD1. CDR3 length: 15 residues. V was clipped by 5 bases and J by 2 bases; unmatched bases: 5. Germline V gives CDR1 SGHTA, CDR2 FQGNSA. CDR3 in amino acids: CASSPRTGGTYEQYF. In DNA form, the CDR3 reads TGTGCCAGCAGCCCCAGGACAGGGGGCACCTACGAGCAGTACTTC. The full variable domain, its missing parts supplied by reference TRBV7-2 and TRBJ2-7, is GAGVSQSPSNKVTEKGKDVELRCDPISGHTALYWYRQSLGQGLEFLIYFQGNSAPDKSGLPSDRFSAERTGGSVSTLTIQRTQQEDSAVYLCASSPRTGGTYEQYFGPGTRLTVT.

V and J are TRBV5-8 and TRBJ1-2, with no clear D. V lost 2 bases to trimming and J lost 7 bases, with 15 bases between them. Germline V gene lookup returns CDR1 SGHTS and CDR2 YDEGEE. The CDR3 is 14 residues long. CDR3 bases: TGTGCCAGCAGCTTCCGACGGACTTCGGGTGGCTACACCTTC. Its translation: CASSFRRTSGGYTF.

Written as DNA, the CDR3 is TGTGCCAGCAGTCACCCCGTAGCGGGGAGAGGCGGGGAGCTGTTTTTT. It translates to CASSHPVAGRGGELFF. The chain employs TRBV28 and TRBJ2-2; 8 bases map to TRBD2. The CDR3 length is 16 residues. Germline V gene data show CDR1 as MDHEN and CDR2 as SYDVKM. V trimming: 5 bases; J trimming: 7 bases; junction bases outside the gene matches: 12. The whole variable domain, remainder taken from reference TRBV28 and TRBJ2-2, is DVKVTQSSRYLVKRTGEKVFLECVQDMDHENMFWYRQDPGLGLRLIYFSYDVKMKEKGDIPEGYSVSREKKERFSLILESASTNQTSMYLCASSHPVAGRGGELFFGEGSRLTVL.